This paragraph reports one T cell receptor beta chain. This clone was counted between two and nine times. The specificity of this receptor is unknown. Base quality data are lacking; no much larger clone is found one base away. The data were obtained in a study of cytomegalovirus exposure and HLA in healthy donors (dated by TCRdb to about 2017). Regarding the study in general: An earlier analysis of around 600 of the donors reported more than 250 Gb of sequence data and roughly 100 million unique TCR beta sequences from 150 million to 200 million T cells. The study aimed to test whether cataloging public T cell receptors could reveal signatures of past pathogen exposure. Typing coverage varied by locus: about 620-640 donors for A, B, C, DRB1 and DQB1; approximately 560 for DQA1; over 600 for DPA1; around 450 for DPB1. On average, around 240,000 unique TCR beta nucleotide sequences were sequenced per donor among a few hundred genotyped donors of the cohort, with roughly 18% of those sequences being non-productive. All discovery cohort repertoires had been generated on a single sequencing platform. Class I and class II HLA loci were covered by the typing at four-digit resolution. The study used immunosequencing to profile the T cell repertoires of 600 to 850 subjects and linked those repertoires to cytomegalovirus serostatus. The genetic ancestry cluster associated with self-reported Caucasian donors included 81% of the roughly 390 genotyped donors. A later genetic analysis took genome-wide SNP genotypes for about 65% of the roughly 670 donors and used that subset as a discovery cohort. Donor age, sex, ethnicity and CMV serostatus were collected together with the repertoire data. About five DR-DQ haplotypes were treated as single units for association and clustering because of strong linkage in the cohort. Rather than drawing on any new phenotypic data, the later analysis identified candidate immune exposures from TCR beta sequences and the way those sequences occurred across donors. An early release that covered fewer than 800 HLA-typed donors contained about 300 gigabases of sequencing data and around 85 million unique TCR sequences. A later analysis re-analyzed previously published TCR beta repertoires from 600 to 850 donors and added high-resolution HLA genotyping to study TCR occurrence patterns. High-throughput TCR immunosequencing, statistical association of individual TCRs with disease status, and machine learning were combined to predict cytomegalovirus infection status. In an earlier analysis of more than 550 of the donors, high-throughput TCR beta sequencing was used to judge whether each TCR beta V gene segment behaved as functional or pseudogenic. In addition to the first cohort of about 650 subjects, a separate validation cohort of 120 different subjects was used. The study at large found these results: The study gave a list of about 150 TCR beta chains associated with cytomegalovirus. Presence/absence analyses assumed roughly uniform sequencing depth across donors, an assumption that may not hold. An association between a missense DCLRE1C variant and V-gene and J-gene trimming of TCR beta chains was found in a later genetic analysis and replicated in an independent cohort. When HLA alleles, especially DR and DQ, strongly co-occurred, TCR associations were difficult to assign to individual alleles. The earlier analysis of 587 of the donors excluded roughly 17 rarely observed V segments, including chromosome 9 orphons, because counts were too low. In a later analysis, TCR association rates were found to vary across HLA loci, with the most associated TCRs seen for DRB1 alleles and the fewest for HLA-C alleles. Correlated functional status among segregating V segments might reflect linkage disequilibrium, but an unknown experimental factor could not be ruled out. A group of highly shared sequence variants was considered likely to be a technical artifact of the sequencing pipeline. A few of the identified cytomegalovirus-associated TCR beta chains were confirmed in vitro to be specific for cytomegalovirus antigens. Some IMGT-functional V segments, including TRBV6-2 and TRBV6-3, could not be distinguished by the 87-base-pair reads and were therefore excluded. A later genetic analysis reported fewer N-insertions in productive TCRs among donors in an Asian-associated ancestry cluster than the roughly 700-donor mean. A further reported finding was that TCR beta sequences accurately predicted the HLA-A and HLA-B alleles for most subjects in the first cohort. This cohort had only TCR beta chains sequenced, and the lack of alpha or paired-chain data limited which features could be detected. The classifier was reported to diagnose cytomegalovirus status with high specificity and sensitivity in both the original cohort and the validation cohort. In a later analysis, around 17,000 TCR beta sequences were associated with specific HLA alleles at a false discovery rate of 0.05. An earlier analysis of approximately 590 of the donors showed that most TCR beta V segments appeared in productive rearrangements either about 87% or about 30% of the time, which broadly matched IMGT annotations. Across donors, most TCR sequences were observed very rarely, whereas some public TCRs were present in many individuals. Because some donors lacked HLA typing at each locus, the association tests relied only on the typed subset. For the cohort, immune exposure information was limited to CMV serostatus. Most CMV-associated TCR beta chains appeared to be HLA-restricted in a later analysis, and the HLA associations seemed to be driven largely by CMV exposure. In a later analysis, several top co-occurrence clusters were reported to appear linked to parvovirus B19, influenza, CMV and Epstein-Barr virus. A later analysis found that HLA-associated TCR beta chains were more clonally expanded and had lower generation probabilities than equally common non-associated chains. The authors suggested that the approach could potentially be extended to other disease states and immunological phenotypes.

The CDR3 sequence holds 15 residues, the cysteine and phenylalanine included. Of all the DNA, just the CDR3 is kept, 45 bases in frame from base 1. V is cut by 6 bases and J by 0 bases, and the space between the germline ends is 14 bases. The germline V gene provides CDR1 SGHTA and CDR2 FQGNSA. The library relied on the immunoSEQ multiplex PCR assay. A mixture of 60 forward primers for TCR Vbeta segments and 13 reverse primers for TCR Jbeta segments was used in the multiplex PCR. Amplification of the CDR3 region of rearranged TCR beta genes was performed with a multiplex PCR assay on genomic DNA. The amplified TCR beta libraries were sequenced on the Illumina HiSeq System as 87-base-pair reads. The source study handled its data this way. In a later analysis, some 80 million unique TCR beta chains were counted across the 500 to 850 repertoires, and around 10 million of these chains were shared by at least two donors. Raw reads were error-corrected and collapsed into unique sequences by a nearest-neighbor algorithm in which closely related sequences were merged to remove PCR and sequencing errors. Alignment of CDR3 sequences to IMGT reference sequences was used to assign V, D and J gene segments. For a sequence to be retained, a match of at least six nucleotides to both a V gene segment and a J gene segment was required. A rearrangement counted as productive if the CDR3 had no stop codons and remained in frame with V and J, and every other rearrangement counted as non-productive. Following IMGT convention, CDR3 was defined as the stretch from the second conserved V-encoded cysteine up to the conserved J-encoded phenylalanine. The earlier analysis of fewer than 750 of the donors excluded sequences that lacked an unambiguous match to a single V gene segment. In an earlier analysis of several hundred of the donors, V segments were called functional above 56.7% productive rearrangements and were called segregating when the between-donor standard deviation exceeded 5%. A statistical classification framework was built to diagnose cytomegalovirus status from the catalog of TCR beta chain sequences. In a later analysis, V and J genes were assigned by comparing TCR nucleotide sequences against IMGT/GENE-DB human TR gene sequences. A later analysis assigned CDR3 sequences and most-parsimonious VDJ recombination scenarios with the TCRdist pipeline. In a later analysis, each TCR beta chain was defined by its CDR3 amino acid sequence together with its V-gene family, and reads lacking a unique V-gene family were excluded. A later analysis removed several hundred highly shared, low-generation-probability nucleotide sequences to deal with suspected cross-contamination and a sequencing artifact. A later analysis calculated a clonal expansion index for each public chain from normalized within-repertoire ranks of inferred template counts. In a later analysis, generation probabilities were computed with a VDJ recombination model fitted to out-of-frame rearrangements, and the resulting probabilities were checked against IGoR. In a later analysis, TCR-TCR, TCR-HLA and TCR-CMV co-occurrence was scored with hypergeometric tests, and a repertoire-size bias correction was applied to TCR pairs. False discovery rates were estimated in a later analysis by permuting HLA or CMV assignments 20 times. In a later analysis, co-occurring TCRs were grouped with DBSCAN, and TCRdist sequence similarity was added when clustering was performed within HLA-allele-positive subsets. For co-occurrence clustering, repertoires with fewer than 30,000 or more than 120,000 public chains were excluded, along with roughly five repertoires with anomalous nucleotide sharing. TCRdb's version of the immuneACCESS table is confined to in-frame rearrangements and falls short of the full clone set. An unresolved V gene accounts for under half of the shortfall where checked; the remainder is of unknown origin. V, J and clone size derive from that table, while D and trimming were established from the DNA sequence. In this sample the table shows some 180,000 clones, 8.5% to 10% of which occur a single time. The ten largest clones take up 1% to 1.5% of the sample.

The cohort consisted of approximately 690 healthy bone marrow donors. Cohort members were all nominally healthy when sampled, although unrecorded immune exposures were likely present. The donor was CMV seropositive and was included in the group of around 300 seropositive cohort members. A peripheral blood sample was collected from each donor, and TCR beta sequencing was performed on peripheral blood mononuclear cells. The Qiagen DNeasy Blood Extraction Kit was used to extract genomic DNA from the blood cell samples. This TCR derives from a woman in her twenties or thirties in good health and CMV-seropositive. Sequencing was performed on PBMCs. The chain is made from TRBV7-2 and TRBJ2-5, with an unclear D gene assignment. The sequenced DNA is TGTGCCAGCAGTCCAGTCGGGTTGTACCAAGAGACCCAGTACTTC. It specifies CASSPVGLYQETQYF.